A selection of T cell receptor beta chains follows, all from one sample in a study of shared clonotypes between healthy human individuals. Profiled with immunoSEQ multiplex PCR; TCRdb holds only in-frame clones, not every one. The repertoire consists of 950,000 to 1,300,000 clones, with around 74% occurring once and the leading ten covering about 1.4%. The specimen was memory CD4+ T cells sorted from blood. Receptors originate from a man younger than 30 in good health. The CDR3 runs from the conserved cysteine through the conserved F or W.

V gene,J gene,CDR3 protein
TRBV6-4,TRBJ1-4,CASSRGPNEKLFF
TRBV7-6,TRBJ1-1,CASSPRSGGLGTEAFF
TRBV5-1,TRBJ2-7,CASSRTGDSYEQYF
TRBV6-6,TRBJ1-1,CASRRQTNTEAFF
TRBV25-1,TRBJ2-1,CASSEWVPGQGVSEQFF
TRBV7-8,TRBJ2-2,CASSLGLAGAANTGELFF
TRBV2,TRBJ1-4,CASRERQGPNEKLFF
TRBV30,TRBJ2-3,CAWSGAVKTDTQYF
TRBV6-4,TRBJ2-3,CASSDSAGQGWTQYF
TRBV4-3,TRBJ2-1,CASSLRDRDYNEQFF
TRBV6-1,TRBJ2-2,CASPDWNTGELFF
TRBV5-6,TRBJ1-2,CASSFRDDSGYTF
TRBV27,TRBJ2-7,CASSLTGTSGTYEQYF
TRBV28,TRBJ1-5,CASSSKRGQGLQPQHF
TRBV21-1,TRBJ2-2,CASSKPTIPNTGELFF
TRBV14,TRBJ1-5,CASSHDTNQPQHF
TRBV7-9,TRBJ1-1,CASSPGTQNTEAFF
TRBV5-4,TRBJ2-5,CASSLGLIGGGGLKETQYF
TRBV2,TRBJ2-5,CASSATGFQETQYF
TRBV9,TRBJ2-1,CASSITTSGRDEQFF
TRBV10-3,TRBJ2-7,CAIRDSYEQYF
TRBV18,TRBJ1-1,CASSQSPMTGGGSEAFF
TRBV5-6,TRBJ1-4,CASSHQSGGLFF
TRBV5-1,TRBJ2-7,CASSSQGPESGEQYF
TRBV4-1,TRBJ1-4,CASSPLHGRLTNEKLFF
TRBV21-1,TRBJ1-4,CASSNTASRIF
TRBV10-3,TRBJ2-7,CAISGDGGQYF
TRBV30,TRBJ1-6,CALDRYNSPLHF
TRBV5-6,TRBJ1-3,CASSLDDRGNGNTIYF
TRBV27,TRBJ2-7,CASSSALTYEQYF
TRBV6-5,TRBJ1-6,CASRTQGVRSPLHF
TRBV7-9,TRBJ1-5,CASSSTQAGNQPQHF
TRBV19,TRBJ1-1,CASSGQGANTEAFF
TRBV5-6,TRBJ1-1,CASGRTGSTEAFF
TRBV29-1,TRBJ2-3,CSVQRLAGEGDTQYF
TRBV5-1,TRBJ1-2,CASSLQGAVGGYTF
TRBV5-1,TRBJ2-6,CASSPMTLASGANVLTF
TRBV11-2,TRBJ1-5,CASSSGRGDRPQHF
TRBV10-3,TRBJ2-1,CAISDGSWLADNEQFF
TRBV18,TRBJ2-5,CASSRSSGETQYF
TRBV6-5,TRBJ1-2,CASSPSTGRRGGYTF
TRBV9,TRBJ1-1,CASSVTDGWGTEAFF
TRBV7-6,TRBJ1-2,CASSAGDREGGYTF
TRBV30,TRBJ1-5,CAWSVGKGPMAQHF
TRBV5-1,TRBJ1-1,CASSPGGAALMNTEAFF
TRBV19,TRBJ1-1,CASRDQEGNTEAFF
TRBV6-5,TRBJ1-4,CASRGRKKDGEKLFF
TRBV4-1,TRBJ2-1,CASSHGTGGNEQFF
TRBV5-1,TRBJ1-1,CASGTGNTEAFF
TRBV19,TRBJ1-5,CASSISRSDGNQPQHF
TRBV5-8,TRBJ1-2,CASSLEQAFGYTF